These 9 T cell receptor beta chains were sequenced from one sample in a study of blood T cell repertoires in COVID-19 (TCRdb year 2020). The library was made by the immunoSEQ multiplex PCR assay. TCRdb re-hosts the immuneACCESS table, in-frame sequences only. Its copies lack some clones; in the studies checked, an unresolved V gene accounts for under half of them, and the cause for the rest is not known. The sample has 200,000 to 300,000 clones on record, around 85% of them singletons. 3.3% of the sample is in the top ten clones. Sequencing input: PBMCs or T cells enriched from blood (not recorded which). All receptors come from a woman aged 40 to 50 with acute COVID-19.

The chain uses TRBV5-1 and TRBJ1-1, with TRBD1 matching 10 bases. The CDR3 loop spans 14 amino acids. V gave up 0 bases and J gave up 5 bases; unmatched junction bases: 1. Germline V CDR1 and CDR2: SGHRS, YFSETQ. CDR3 DNA sequence: TGCGCCAGCAGCTTGGAGGACAGGGGGACTGAAGCTTTCTTT. Protein product: CASSLEDRGTEAFF.

In this sample, this clone turned up a few times. This sequence joins TRBV27 and TRBJ1-1; 11 bases align to TRBD1. The CDR3 consists of 16 residues. Unmatched junction bases numbered 5, after V lost 1 base and J lost 4 bases. Germline V gene lookup returns CDR1 MNHEY and CDR2 SMNVEV (reference sequence). CDR3 sequence: CASSLWGDRGITEAFF. The CDR3 nucleotides are TGTGCCAGCAGTTTATGGGGGGACAGGGGGATCACTGAAGCTTTCTTT.

V and J are TRBV19 and TRBJ1-4, with 7 bases aligning to TRBD1. The V gene end was trimmed by 4 bases and the J gene end by 8 bases; junction bases not matched to a gene: 13. The CDR3 runs to 16 residues. CDR1 and CDR2 (germline): LNHDA, SQIVND (reference sequence). CDR3 nucleotide sequence: TGTGCCAGTAGTAGAACCTCCGGGACAGAGGGAGAAAAACTGTTTTTT. Residues: CASSRTSGTEGEKLFF.

This clone appeared once. The chain has TRBV7-9 and TRBJ2-2; 10 positions agree with TRBD1. After removal of 5 bases from V and 5 bases from J, the junction contained 11 bases not matched to a gene. The CDR3 has 17 residues. CDR1 is SEHNR, CDR2 FQNEAQ, per germline (reference sequence). The CDR3 nucleotides are TGTGCCAGCAGCCAACCCGGGGACAGGGGTTTTACCGGGGAGCTGTTTTTT. It translates to CASSQPGDRGFTGELFF.

CDR3 sequence: CASSEMSETQYF. DNA for the CDR3: TGTGCCAGCAGTGAAATGTCGGAGACCCAGTACTTC. The chain combines TRBV2 with TRBJ2-5; D is ambiguous. Germline loops: CDR1 SNHLY, CDR2 FYNNEI. V was pared by 2 bases and J by 5 bases, with 6 bases between. The length of the CDR3 is 12 residues.

The V call is TRBV19, the J call TRBJ2-1; D gene unclear. The CDR3 contains 12 residues. CDR1 and CDR2 from the germline V gene are LNHDA and SQIVND (reference sequence). Trimming cost V 5 bases and J 4 bases, with 6 bases left between them. CDR3 DNA sequence: TGTGCCAGTAGTCTGGAGTACAATGAGCAGTTCTTC. Translated: CASSLEYNEQFF.

The V call is TRBV5-4, the J call TRBJ2-5, with TRBD2 as a possible D gene (5 bases). The CDR3 is made up of 14 amino acids. V was trimmed by 2 bases and J by 1 base, leaving 9 bases between them. Germline CDR1 SGHNT, CDR2 YYREEE (reference sequence). In DNA, the CDR3 is TGTGCCAGCAGCTTAGCTAGCACCCAAGAGACCCAGTACTTC. Translation gives CASSLASTQETQYF.

The genes are TRBV10-2 and TRBJ2-7; 14 bases line up with TRBD2. CDR1 and CDR2 from the germline V gene are WSHSY and SAAADI. The ends lost 3 bases at V and 5 bases at J; junction bases unmatched: 12. The CDR3 is 18 amino acids. The CDR3 coding sequence is TGCGCCAGCAGTGATTCCGAAGGGACTAGCGGGAGAACGGACGAGCAGTACTTC. It encodes CASSDSEGTSGRTDEQYF.

This clone was detected only a few times. The J gene is TRBJ2-2, the V gene TRBV7-6, with 9 bases fitting TRBD1. Germline V lookup: CDR1 SGHVS, CDR2 FNYEAQ. This CDR3 is 17 amino acids long. With V trimmed by 3 bases and J by 7 bases, 12 bases remained unmatched. The CDR3 loop is CASSLLPGQGDVGELFF. CDR3 coding DNA: TGTGCCAGCAGCTTGCTGCCGGGACAGGGTGATGTCGGGGAGCTGTTTTTT.